The 16 T cell receptor beta chains below all came from one sample that was sequenced in a study of tumor-infiltrating lymphocytes in primary liver carcinoma. A constant-region primer primed TCR beta cDNA synthesis from 500 ng of total RNA. ARM-PCR, slightly modified, supplied the TCR beta libraries through three nested multiplex PCR rounds. Use of TRBV1-TRBV30 forward primers with a C-beta reverse primer characterized the first two PCR rounds, which lasted 10 cycles each. TCRdb processed the multiplex PCR reads anew with MiXCR; each CDR3 protein has one entry. This table has 250,000 to 350,000 distinct CDR3 sequences, about 50% appearing once. Researchers drew blood RNA from unsorted whole blood and extracted germline DNA as well. The sequenced sample consisted of peripheral blood. The receptors were gathered from a woman aged 30 to 39 with primary liver carcinoma and hepatitis B virus infection.

As to this clonotype: This may be a read error: a much more frequent sequence differs by one nucleotide. The V call is TRBV5-4, the J call TRBJ2-1; 10 nucleotides line up with TRBD2. Per germline, CDR1 SGHNT and CDR2 YYREEE (reference sequence). The CDR3 loop spans 14 amino acids. CDR3 loop: CASSWTSGDKEQFF. In nucleotides, the CDR3 is TGTGCCAGCAGCTGGACTAGCGGAGACAAAGAGCAGTTCTTC.

The chain has TRBV5-1 and TRBJ1-5; D is unclear. The CDR3 covers 13 residues. V lost 4 bases to trimming and J lost 3 bases, with 8 bases between them. Germline CDR1 reads SGHRS; CDR2 reads YFSETQ. CDR3 in DNA: TGCGCCAGCAGCGAAGCCTTCAATCAGCCCCAGCATTTT. Translating it yields CASSEAFNQPQHF.

In regard to this clonotype: A clone one base away is much larger, so this may be a read error. This rearrangement joins TRBV6-5 to TRBJ2-2; possible D gene TRBD2, 5 bases. The CDR3 totals 15 residues. The germline gives CDR1 MNHEY, CDR2 SVGAGI. Trimming stripped 4 bases from V and 7 bases from J, with 16 bases between. This chain's CDR3 is CASSSPLGMYGELFF. DNA of the CDR3: TGTGCCAGCAGTTCCCCCCTCGGGATGTACGGGGAGCTGTTTTTT.

The rearrangement uses TRBV12-3 or TRBV12-4 and TRBJ2-1; D tentatively fits TRBD1 or TRBD2 (5 bases each). Trimming left V 3 bases short and J 10 bases short, with 13 bases between. The CDR3 runs to 13 residues. The CDR3 DNA reads TGTGCCAGCAGTTTGAGGTGGGGCGGGGAGCAGTTCTTC. Its protein product is CASSLRWGGEQFF.

Points on this clonotype: At one end, the junction sequence differs from germline, possibly due to a read error. The chain combines TRBV11-3 with TRBJ2-5, with 14 bases identical to TRBD2. This CDR3 has 19 residues. Germline lookup yields CDR1 SGHNT and CDR2 YENEEA. As DNA, the CDR3 is TGTGTCAGCAGCTTCGAGCCCCTGGGACTAGCGGGAGCTGGAGATACCCAGTACTTC. This gives the protein CVSSFEPLGLAGAGDTQYF.

This clonotype was found a few times. The rearrangement joins TRBV6-5 to TRBJ2-1; TRBD2 matches 8 bases. With 5 bases clipped from V and 4 bases from J, the junction kept 7 bases outside the gene matches. The CDR3 is made up of 15 amino acids. CDR1 and CDR2 (germline): MNHEY, SVGAGI. This CDR3 is CASSIHSGTYNEQFF. The CDR3 bases are TGTGCCAGCAGTATTCATAGCGGGACTTACAATGAGCAGTTCTTC.

V is TRBV5-8 and J is TRBJ2-3, with D unresolved. Trimming removed 4 bases at V and 4 bases at J, with 7 bases between. Germline CDR1 is SGHTS and CDR2 is YDEGEE. The CDR3 runs to 12 residues. CDR3 amino acids: CASSRVADTQYF. The CDR3 DNA sequence: TGTGCCAGCAGCCGCGTCGCAGATACGCAGTATTTT. The variable domain in full, with the rest retrieved from reference TRBV5-8 and TRBJ2-3, is EAGVTQSPTHLIKTRGQQATLRCSPISGHTSVYWYQQALGLGLQFLLWYDEGEERNRGNFPPRFSGRQFPNYSSELNVNALELEDSALYLCASSRVADTQYFGPGTRLTVL.

This clonotype was seen a handful of times. V is TRBV4-1 and J is TRBJ2-3; unclear D gene. V was trimmed by 0 bases and J by 1 base, leaving 11 bases between them. The CDR3 is made up of 16 amino acids. Germline V CDR1 and CDR2: MGHRA, YSYEKL. The CDR3 sequence: CASSQDRIGGTDTQYF. The DNA of the CDR3 is TGCGCCAGCAGCCAAGATCGAATAGGTGGCACAGATACGCAGTATTTT.

About this clonotype itself: The junction differs from germline at one of its ends, possibly a read error. The chain joins TRBV29-1 to TRBJ1-1; the D gene is possibly TRBD1 (6 bases). The CDR3 spans 21 residues. Germline CDR1 reads SQVTM; CDR2 reads ANQGSEA. CDR3 sequence: CSVEDWASGIEGPRWDTGAFF. The CDR3 nucleotides read TGCAGCGTTGAAGACTGGGCCTCAGGAATCGAAGGGCCACGATGGGACACTGGAGCTTTCTTT.

This clonotype was counted a few times. The CDR3 DNA is TGTGCCAGCGGTCTGCGGGCGGAGACCCAGTACTTC. Residues: CASGLRAETQYF. This chain connects TRBV6-2 or TRBV6-3 to TRBJ2-5; the D gene is possibly TRBD2 (5 bases). CDR1 MNHEY and CDR2 SVGEGT come from the germline V gene. V was shortened by 8 bases and J by 5 bases, with 12 bases between the two germline ends. The CDR3 is made up of 12 amino acids.

Concerning this clonotype: Its ends do not fully match the called genes, so a read error is possible. The chain has TRBV6-1 and TRBJ1-6, with 8 bases lining up with TRBD1. The V gene's germline CDR1 is MNHNS and CDR2 SASEGT. CDR3 size: 16 residues. This CDR3 reads CVSSGRRQGPSSPLHF. The CDR3 bases are TGTGTCAGCAGTGGACGTAGACAGGGGCCTTCGTCGCCCCTCCACTTT.

The V call is TRBV6-2 or TRBV6-3, the J call TRBJ2-1, with unresolved D. This CDR3 spans 11 amino acids. Germline CDR1 MNHEY, CDR2 SVGEGT. The V gene lost 4 bases and the J gene lost 7 bases, with 5 bases spanning the gap. CDR3 bases: TGTGCCAGCAGTTCCTGGAATGAGCAGTTCTTC. Encoded protein: CASSSWNEQFF.

To note about this clonotype: With a much larger clone just one base away, this may be a read error. The chain recombines TRBV12-3 or TRBV12-4 with TRBJ1-4, with a possible D match to TRBD1 (5 bases). The CDR3 covers 15 residues. The CDR3 nucleotides read TGTGCCCGCAGTTTAGCGGCGGGGCACGGCGAAAAACTGTTTTTT. Translation gives CARSLAAGHGEKLFF.

The CDR3 sequence is CASSYAQRYPGQAYEQYF. DNA of the CDR3: TGTGCCAGCAGCTACGCCCAAAGATACCCGGGACAGGCCTACGAGCAGTACTTC. The chain employs TRBV6-5 and TRBJ2-7, with TRBD1 identical over 8 bases. Germline V CDR1 and CDR2: MNHEY, SVGAGI. V lost 6 bases, J lost 2 bases, and 18 bases stayed unmatched. The CDR3 runs to 18 residues.

Concerning this clonotype itself: Just one base apart from a much larger clone, this may be a read error. This chain uses TRBV12-3 or TRBV12-4 with TRBJ2-1; 10 bases line up with TRBD2. This CDR3 spans 15 amino acids. After removal of 1 base from V and 8 bases from J, the junction contained 5 bases not matched to a gene. CDR3 protein: CASSLVTSGTDEQFF. Here the CDR3 DNA reads TGTGCCAGCAGTTTAGTTACTAGCGGGACGGATGAGCAGTTCTTC.

This clonotype came up a few times. The chain links TRBV6-2 or TRBV6-3 to TRBJ1-1; D is possibly TRBD1 (5 bases). V lost 8 bases, J lost 4 bases, and 17 bases lay in between. This CDR3 contains 14 residues. CDR1 MNHEY and CDR2 SVGEGT come from the germline V gene. CDR3 nucleotide sequence: TGTGCCAGCGGGACCCACTCCATCGCCACTGAAGCTTTCTTT. Translating it yields CASGTHSIATEAFF.